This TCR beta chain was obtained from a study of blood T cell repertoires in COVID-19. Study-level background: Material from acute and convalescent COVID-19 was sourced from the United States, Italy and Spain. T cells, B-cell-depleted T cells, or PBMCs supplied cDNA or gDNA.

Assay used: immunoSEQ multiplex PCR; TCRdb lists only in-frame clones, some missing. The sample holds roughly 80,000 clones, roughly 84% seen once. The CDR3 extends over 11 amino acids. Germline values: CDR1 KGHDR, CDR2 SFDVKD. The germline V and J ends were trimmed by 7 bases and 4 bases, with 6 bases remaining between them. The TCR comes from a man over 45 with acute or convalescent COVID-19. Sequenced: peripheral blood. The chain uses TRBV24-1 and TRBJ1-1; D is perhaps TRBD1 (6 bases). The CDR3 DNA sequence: TGTGCCACCAGGGACAGCACTGAAGCTTTCTTT. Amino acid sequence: CATRDSTEAFF.